The clone carrying this T cell receptor (beta chain) has only a few counts. The CDR3 totals 15 residues. Germline V gene lookup returns CDR1 KGHSH and CDR2 LQKENI. V lost 3 bases, J lost 3 bases, and 6 bases stayed unmatched. The data belong to a study of blood T cell repertoires in COVID-19. About the research overall: Acute and convalescent COVID-19 samples came from the United States, Italy and Spain.

Methods used by the authors: Reference gene primer amplification in the assay estimated nucleated cell counts. Measured with immunoSEQ multiplex PCR; TCRdb has only the in-frame clones, and not every one. V and J calls and clone size come straight from that table; D and trimming were deduced from the DNA. The data show approximately 140,000 clones, 85% to 90% seen once. The rearrangement links TRBV18 to TRBJ2-7; 9 positions agree with TRBD2. The sequencing input was peripheral blood. The receptor's source is a man between 65 and 80 years old with active COVID-19. This CDR3 reads CASSPSLTSGYEQYF. CDR3 nucleotide sequence: TGTGCCAGCTCACCTTCCTTGACTAGCGGCTACGAGCAGTACTTC. Based on the CDR3 plus reference TRBV18 and TRBJ2-7, the full variable domain is NAGVMQNPRHLVRRRGQEARLRCSPMKGHSHVYWYRQLPEEGLKFMVYLQKENIIDESGMPKERFSAEFPKEGPSILRIQQVVRGDSAAYFCASSPSLTSGYEQYFGPGTRLTVT.